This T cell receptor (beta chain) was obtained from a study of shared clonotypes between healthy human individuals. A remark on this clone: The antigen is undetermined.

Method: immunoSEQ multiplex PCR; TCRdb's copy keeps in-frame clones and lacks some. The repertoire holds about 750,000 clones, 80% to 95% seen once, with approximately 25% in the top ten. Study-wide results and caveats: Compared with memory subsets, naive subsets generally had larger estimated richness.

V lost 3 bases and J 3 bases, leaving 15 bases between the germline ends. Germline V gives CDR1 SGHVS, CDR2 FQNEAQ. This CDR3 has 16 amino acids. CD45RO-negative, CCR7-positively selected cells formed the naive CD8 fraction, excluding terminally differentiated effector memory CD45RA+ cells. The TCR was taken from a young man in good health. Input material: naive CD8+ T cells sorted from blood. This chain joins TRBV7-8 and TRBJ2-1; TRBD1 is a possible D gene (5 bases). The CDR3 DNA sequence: TGTGCCAGCAGCTTTCTCGCGACGGACATCTACAATGAGCAGTTCTTC. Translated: CASSFLATDIYNEQFF.